This T cell receptor (beta chain) was documented in a study of blood T cell repertoires in COVID-19. Study as a whole: The origin of the acute and convalescent COVID-19 samples was the United States, Italy and Spain. PBMCs, B-cell-depleted T cells, or T cells provided the cDNA or gDNA that made up the material.

Authors' processing steps: The assay estimated nucleated cells by amplifying reference gene primers. TCRdb keeps only in-frame clones here, not all; method: immunoSEQ multiplex PCR. V and J calls and clone size are those listed in that table; D and trimming were worked out from the DNA. This sample yields 24,000 or so clones, of which roughly 90% are seen a single time; roughly 12% belongs to the top ten. This CDR3 region has 15 residues. Trimming removed 2 bases from V and 4 bases from J; junction bases left unmatched: 7. Germline V lookup: CDR1 KGHSH, CDR2 LQKENI. Sequences were obtained from peripheral blood. This chain connects TRBV18 to TRBJ2-7; 8 nucleotides align to TRBD2. The receptor's source is a woman of 80 years or more with active or convalescent COVID-19. The CDR3 coding sequence is TGTGCCAGCTCACCAATTCGAGCGGGAGATTACGAGCAGTACTTC. Its protein product is CASSPIRAGDYEQYF.